The 13 T cell receptor beta chains below were found in one sample sequenced in a study of ipilimumab plus nivolumab after autologous stem cell transplantation. Measured with immunoSEQ multiplex PCR; TCRdb has only the in-frame clones, and not every one. The repertoire holds tens of thousands of clones, 65% to 85% seen once, with 2% to 2.5% in the top ten. The input for sequencing was PBMCs, taken in a trial of ipilimumab plus nivolumab as post-transplant consolidation. The receptors come from a male donor with diffuse large B-cell lymphoma.

The V gene is TRBV18, the J gene TRBJ1-2, with TRBD1 identical over 8 bases. This CDR3 contains 15 residues. V trimming: 1 base; J trimming: 3 bases; junction bases outside the gene matches: 4. Germline CDR1 is KGHSH and CDR2 is LQKENI. The CDR3 loop is CASSPRTGSDYGYTF. CDR3 sequence (DNA): TGTGCCAGCTCACCACGGACAGGGTCTGACTATGGCTACACCTTC.

Of note for this clone: This CDR3 is also generated by other DNA sequences in the sample. The chain is built from TRBV5-4 and TRBJ2-5, with unresolved D. The CDR3 contains 14 residues. The germline V gene encodes CDR1 SGHNT and CDR2 YYREEE (reference sequence). V was cut by 0 bases and J by 1 base, with 7 bases left in between. CDR3 protein: CASSLAGVQETQYF. CDR3 nucleotides: TGTGCCAGCAGCTTGGCTGGGGTCCAAGAGACCCAGTACTTC.

The rearrangement joins TRBV5-8 to TRBJ1-5; the match to TRBD1 covers 8 bases. Germline trimming cut 5 bases from V and 11 bases from J; bases unmatched to any gene: 18. The germline V gene has CDR1 SGHTS and CDR2 YDEGEE. CDR3 length: 16 residues. The CDR3 region is CASRHPPDRAGGAQHF. In nucleotides, the CDR3 is TGTGCCAGCAGGCACCCCCCGGACAGGGCCGGGGGAGCCCAGCATTTT. Looking up the rest from reference TRBV5-8 and TRBJ1-5 gives the full variable domain: EAGVTQSPTHLIKTRGQQATLRCSPISGHTSVYWYQQALGLGLQFLLWYDEGEERNRGNFPPRFSGRQFPNYSSELNVNALELEDSALYLCASRHPPDRAGGAQHFGDGTRLSIL.

The chain uses TRBV2 and TRBJ2-1; D is tentatively TRBD1 or TRBD2 (6 bases each). CDR3 size: 16 residues. Per germline, CDR1 SNHLY and CDR2 FYNNEI. The ends were cut back, 1 base at V and 9 bases at J, with 19 bases in the middle. CDR3 coding DNA: TGTGCCAGCAGTGAAGGGGGACGGGGGCGCCCCGGTGAGCAGTTCTTC. It encodes CASSEGGRGRPGEQFF.

The V and J genes are TRBV5-1 and TRBJ1-1, with D possibly being TRBD1 (5 bases). The length of the CDR3 is 15 residues. The germline V gene has CDR1 SGHRS and CDR2 YFSETQ. V lost 4 bases to trimming and J lost 0 bases, with 13 bases between them. In DNA, the CDR3 is TGCGCCAGCAGCCCGGGACGCACTATGAACACTGAAGCTTTCTTT. The encoded protein is CASSPGRTMNTEAFF.

As to this clone: At one end, the junction sequence differs from germline, possibly due to a read error. The chain has TRBV18 and TRBJ2-5; no clear D gene. The CDR3 runs 11 residues. Germline CDR1 and CDR2: KGHSH and LQKENI. The CDR3, as DNA: TGTGCAAGCTCACCCTTAGTTCGGCAGTACTTC. Translated: CASSPLVRQYF. Full variable domain (missing parts from reference TRBV18 and TRBJ2-5): NAGVMQNPRHLVRRRGQEARLRCSPMKGHSHVYWYRQLPEEGLKFMVYLQKENIIDESGMPKERFSAEFPKEGPSILRIQQVVRGDSAAYFCASSPLVRQYFGPGTRLLVL.

The count of this clone is one. The chain has TRBV7-3 and TRBJ2-1; 7 bases agree with TRBD1. The length of the CDR3 is 18 residues. Losses at the gene ends were 2 bases for V and 4 bases for J; bases not matched to a gene: 14. The V gene's germline CDR1 is SGHTA and CDR2 FQGTGA. The CDR3 loop is CASSLAGGTGTFYNEQFF. CDR3 nucleotide sequence: TGTGCCAGCAGCTTAGCAGGGGGAACCGGGACCTTTTACAATGAGCAGTTCTTC.

This chain links TRBV2 with TRBJ1-1; TRBD1 matches 7 bases. V lost 9 bases to trimming and J lost 0 bases; unmatched junction nucleotides: 7. The CDR3 contains 14 residues. The germline CDR1 and CDR2 sequences are SNHLY and FYNNEI. The CDR3, as DNA: TGTGCCAGTACCTACAGGGGATTGAACACTGAAGCTTTCTTT. The encoded protein is CASTYRGLNTEAFF.

J is TRBJ1-2 and V is TRBV6-1; D gene ambiguous. This CDR3 region has 14 residues. Germline values: CDR1 MNHNS, CDR2 SASEGT. V lost 3 bases to trimming and J lost 5 bases, with 13 bases between them. The CDR3 region has the DNA TGTGCCAGCAGTGATTACCAACTCGGATATGGCTACACCTTC. This sequence encodes CASSDYQLGYGYTF.

This sequence joins TRBV7-9 and TRBJ2-7; 7 nucleotides agree with TRBD1. Germline V CDR1 and CDR2: SEHNR, FQNEAQ (reference sequence). V shed 5 bases and J 6 bases; nucleotides not matched to a gene: 13. CDR3 size: 15 residues. The CDR3: CASSPLNRGALEQYF. Here the CDR3 DNA reads TGTGCCAGCAGCCCCCTTAACAGGGGCGCCCTCGAGCAGTACTTC.

The chain is built from TRBV9 and TRBJ2-3, with a possible D match to TRBD2 (6 bases). V dropped 5 bases and J dropped 6 bases, with 10 bases sitting between them. Germline CDR1 SGDLS, CDR2 YYNGEE. The CDR3 contains 12 residues. CDR3 in DNA: TGTGCCAGCAGTCGAAGCGGGGATACGCAGTATTTT. Protein sequence: CASSRSGDTQYF.

This clone has just a few counts. The chain couples TRBV6-5 to TRBJ1-3; 10 nucleotides align to TRBD1. Unmatched junction bases numbered 11, after V lost 4 bases and J lost 8 bases. This CDR3 is 16 amino acids long. CDR1 MNHEY and CDR2 SVGAGI come from the germline V gene. The CDR3 reads CASSWDRDRGLDTIYF. As DNA, the CDR3 is TGTGCCAGCAGTTGGGACCGGGACAGGGGTTTGGACACCATATATTTT.

V gene TRBV5-4 combines with J gene TRBJ2-3; D ambiguous. Between the trimmed V and J ends, which lost 2 bases and 2 bases, there was a span of 15 bases. Germline V gene data show CDR1 as SGHNT and CDR2 as YYREEE (reference sequence). The CDR3 runs to 16 residues. This CDR3 is CASSFRIGGITDTQYF. The CDR3 nucleotides read TGTGCCAGCAGCTTTCGTATTGGCGGAATCACAGATACGCAGTATTTT.